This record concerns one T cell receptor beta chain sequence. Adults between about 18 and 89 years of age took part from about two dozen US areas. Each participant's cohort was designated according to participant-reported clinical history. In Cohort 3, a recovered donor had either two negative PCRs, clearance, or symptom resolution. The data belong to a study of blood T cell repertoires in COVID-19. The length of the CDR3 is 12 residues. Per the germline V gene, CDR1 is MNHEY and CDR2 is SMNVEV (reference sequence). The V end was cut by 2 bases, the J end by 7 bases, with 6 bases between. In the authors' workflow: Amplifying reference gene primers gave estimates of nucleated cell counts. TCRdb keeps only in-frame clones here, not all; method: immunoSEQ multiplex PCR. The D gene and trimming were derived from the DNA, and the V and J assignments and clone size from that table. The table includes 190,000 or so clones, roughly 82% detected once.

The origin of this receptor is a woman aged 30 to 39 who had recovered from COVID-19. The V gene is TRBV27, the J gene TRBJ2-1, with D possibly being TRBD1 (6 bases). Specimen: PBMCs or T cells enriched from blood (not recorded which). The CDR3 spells CASSLQGNEQFF. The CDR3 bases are TGTGCCAGCAGTTTACAGGGGAATGAGCAGTTCTTC.